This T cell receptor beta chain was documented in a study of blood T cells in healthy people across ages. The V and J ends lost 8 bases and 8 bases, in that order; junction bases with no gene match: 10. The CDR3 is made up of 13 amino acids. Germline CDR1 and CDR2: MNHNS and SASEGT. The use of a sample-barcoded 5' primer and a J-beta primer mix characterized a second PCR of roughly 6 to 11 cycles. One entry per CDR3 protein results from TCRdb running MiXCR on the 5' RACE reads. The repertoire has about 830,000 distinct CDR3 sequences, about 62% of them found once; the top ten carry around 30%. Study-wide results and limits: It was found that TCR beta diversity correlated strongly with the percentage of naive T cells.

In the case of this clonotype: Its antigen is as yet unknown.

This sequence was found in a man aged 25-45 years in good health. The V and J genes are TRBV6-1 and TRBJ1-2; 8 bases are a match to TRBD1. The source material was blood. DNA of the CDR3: TGTGCCAGCGGCTGGGACAGGTTGACCGGCTACACCTTC. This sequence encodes CASGWDRLTGYTF.